Sequencing of this TCR beta chain was carried out in a study of blood T cell repertoires in COVID-19. Sequenced by immunoSEQ multiplex PCR; TCRdb stores in-frame clones only, minus some. This sample has 130,000 to 150,000 clones, with roughly 86% found just once. The CDR3 runs 17 residues. CDR1 and CDR2 from the germline V gene are MGHRA and YSYEKL. V gave up 1 base and J gave up 5 bases; unmatched junction bases: 8. The V call is TRBV4-1, the J call TRBJ2-1; 10 bases are shared with TRBD2. The source material was peripheral blood. The clonotype was recovered from a human donor with acute or convalescent COVID-19. The donor label of this sample is uncertain. CDR3 amino acids: CASSQGTSGDLDNEQFF. The CDR3 DNA reads as TGCGCCAGCAGCCAAGGGACTAGCGGTGATTTGGACAATGAGCAGTTCTTC.